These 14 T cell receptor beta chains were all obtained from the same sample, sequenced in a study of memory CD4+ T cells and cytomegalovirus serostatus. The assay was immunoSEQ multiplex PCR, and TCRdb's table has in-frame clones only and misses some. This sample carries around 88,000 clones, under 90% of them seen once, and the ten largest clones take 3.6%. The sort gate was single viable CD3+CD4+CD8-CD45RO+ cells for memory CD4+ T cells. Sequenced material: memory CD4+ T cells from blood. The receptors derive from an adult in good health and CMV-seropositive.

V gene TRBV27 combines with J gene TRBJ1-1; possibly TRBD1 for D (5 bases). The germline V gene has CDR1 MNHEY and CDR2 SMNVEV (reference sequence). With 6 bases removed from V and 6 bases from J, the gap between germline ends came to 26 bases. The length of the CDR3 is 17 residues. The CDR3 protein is CASRSRGRWGETAEAFF. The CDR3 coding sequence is TGTGCCAGCAGATCACGGGGCAGATGGGGGGAGACGGCTGAAGCTTTCTTT.

CDR3 residues: CASSLSPGGEYEQYF. DNA of the CDR3: TGTGCCAGCAGCTTATCCCCAGGGGGGGAATACGAGCAGTACTTC. J is TRBJ2-7 and V is TRBV7-6; D might be TRBD1 or TRBD2, each matching 7 bases. This CDR3 is 15 amino acids long. Germline assignment: CDR1 SGHVS and CDR2 FNYEAQ. The V gene lost 2 bases and the J gene lost 4 bases, with 15 bases spanning the gap.

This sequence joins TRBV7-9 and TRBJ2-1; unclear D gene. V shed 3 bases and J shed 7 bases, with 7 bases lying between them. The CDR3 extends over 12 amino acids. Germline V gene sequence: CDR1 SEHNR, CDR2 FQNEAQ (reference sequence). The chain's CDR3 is CASSFGNNEQFF. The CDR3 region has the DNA TGTGCCAGCAGCTTCGGCAATAATGAGCAGTTCTTC.

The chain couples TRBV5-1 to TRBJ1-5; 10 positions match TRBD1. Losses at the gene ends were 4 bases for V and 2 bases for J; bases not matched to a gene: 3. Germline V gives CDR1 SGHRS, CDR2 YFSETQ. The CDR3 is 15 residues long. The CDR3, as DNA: TGCGCCAGCAGCAAGACAGGGGGCCGCAATCAGCCCCAGCATTTT. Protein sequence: CASSKTGGRNQPQHF. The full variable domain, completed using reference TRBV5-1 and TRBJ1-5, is KAGVTQTPRYLIKTRGQQVTLSCSPISGHRSVSWYQQTPGQGLQFLFEYFSETQRNKGNFPGRFSGRQFSNSRSEMNVSTLELGDSALYLCASSKTGGRNQPQHFGDGTRLSIL.

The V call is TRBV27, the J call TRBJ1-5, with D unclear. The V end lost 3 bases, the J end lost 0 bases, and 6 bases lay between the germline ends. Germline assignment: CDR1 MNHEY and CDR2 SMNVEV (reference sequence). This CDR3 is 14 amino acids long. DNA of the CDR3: TGTGCCAGCAGTTTGCGGTATAGCAATCAGCCCCAGCATTTT. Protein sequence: CASSLRYSNQPQHF.

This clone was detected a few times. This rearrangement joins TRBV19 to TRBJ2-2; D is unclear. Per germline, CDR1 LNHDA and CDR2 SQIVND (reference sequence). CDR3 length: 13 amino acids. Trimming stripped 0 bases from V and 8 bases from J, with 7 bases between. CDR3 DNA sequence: TGTGCCAGTAGTATAGATCTCCGGGGGGAGCTGTTTTTT. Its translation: CASSIDLRGELFF.

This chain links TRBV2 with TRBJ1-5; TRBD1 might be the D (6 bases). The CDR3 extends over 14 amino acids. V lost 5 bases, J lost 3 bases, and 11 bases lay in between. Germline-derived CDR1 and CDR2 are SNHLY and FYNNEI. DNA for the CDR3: TGTGCCAGCAGTTTACAGGGAGTCAATCAGCCCCAGCATTTT. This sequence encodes CASSLQGVNQPQHF.

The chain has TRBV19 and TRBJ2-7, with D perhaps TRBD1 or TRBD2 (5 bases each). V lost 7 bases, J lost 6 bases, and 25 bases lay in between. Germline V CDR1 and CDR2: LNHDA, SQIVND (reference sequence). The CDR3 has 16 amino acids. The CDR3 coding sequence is TGTGCCAGTACCCCCAGGGCTAACTCTTTACTAGGCGAGCAGTACTTC. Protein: CASTPRANSLLGEQYF.

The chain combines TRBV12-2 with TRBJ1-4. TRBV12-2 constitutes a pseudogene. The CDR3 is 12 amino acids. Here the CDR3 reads CASRFEGEKLFF. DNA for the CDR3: TGTGCAAGTCGCTTCGAAGGCGAAAAACTGTTTTTT.

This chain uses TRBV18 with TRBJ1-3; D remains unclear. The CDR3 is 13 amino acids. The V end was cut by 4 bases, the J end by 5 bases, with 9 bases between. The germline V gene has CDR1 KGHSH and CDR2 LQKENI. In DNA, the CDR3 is TGTGCCAGCTCACGGGAAGAGAGAAACACCATATATTTT. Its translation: CASSREERNTIYF.

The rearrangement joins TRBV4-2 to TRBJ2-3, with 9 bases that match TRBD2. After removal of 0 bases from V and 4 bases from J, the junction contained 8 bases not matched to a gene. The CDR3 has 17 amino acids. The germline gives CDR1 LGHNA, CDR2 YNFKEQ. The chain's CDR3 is CASSQEYAGGRADTQYF. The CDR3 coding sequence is TGTGCCAGCAGCCAAGAGTATGCGGGAGGGAGGGCAGATACGCAGTATTTT.

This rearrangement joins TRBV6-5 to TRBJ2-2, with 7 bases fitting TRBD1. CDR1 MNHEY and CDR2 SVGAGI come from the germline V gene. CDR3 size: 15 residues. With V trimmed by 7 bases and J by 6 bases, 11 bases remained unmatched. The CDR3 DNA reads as TGTGCCAGCACTCCCGGGACAGTTATAGCCGGGGAGCTGTTTTTT. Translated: CASTPGTVIAGELFF.

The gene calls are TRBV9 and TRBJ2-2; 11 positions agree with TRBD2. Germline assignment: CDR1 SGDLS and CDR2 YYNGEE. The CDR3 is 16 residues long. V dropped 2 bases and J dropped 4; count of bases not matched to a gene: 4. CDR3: CASSVSGRALTGELFF. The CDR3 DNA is TGTGCCAGCAGCGTTAGCGGGAGGGCCCTCACCGGGGAGCTGTTTTTT.

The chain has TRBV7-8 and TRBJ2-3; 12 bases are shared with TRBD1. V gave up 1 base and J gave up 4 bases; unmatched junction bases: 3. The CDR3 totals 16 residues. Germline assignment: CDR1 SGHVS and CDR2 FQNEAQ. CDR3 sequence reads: CASSLGGTGGSDTQYF. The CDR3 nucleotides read TGTGCCAGCAGCTTAGGAGGGACAGGGGGCTCAGATACGCAGTATTTT.